One T cell receptor (beta chain) is described in this entry. Germline V CDR1 and CDR2: SQVTM, ANQGSEA. The CDR3 consists of 13 residues. The V end lost 4 bases, the J end lost 0 bases, and 7 bases lay between the germline ends. Sequencing was performed with immunoSEQ multiplex PCR; in TCRdb, only in-frame clones are kept and a portion is missing. Of a few million clones listed, 90% to 95% are singletons. The sample comes from a study of shared clonotypes between healthy human individuals. The sample consisted of naive CD4+ T cells from PBMCs. The subset: CD45RA+ positively selected. This clonotype originated in a man aged 18 to 29 in good health. Some clones in this sample may be carry-over from other donors' samples. The chain joins TRBV29-1 to TRBJ1-5, with D hard to call. The CDR3 protein is CSVVTDSNQPQHF. The CDR3 DNA follows: TGCAGCGTTGTGACGGATAGCAATCAGCCCCAGCATTTT. Filled out from reference TRBV29-1 and TRBJ1-5, the complete variable domain reads SAVISQKPSRDICQRGTSLTIQCQVDSQVTMMFWYRQQPGQSLTLIATANQGSEATYESGFVIDKFPISRPNLTFSTLTVSNMSPEDSSIYLCSVVTDSNQPQHFGDGTRLSIL.